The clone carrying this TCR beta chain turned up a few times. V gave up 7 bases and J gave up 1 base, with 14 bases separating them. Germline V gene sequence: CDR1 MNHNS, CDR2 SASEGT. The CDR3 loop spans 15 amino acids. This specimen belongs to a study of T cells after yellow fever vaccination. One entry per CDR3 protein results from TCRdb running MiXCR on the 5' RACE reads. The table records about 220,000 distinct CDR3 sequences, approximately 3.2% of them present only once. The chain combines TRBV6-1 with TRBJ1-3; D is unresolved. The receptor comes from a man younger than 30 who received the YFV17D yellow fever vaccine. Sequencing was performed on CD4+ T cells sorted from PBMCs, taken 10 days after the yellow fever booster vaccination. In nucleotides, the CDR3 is TGTGCCAGCAAAGGACTGTCGTTTTCTGGAAACACCATATATTTT. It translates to CASKGLSFSGNTIYF.